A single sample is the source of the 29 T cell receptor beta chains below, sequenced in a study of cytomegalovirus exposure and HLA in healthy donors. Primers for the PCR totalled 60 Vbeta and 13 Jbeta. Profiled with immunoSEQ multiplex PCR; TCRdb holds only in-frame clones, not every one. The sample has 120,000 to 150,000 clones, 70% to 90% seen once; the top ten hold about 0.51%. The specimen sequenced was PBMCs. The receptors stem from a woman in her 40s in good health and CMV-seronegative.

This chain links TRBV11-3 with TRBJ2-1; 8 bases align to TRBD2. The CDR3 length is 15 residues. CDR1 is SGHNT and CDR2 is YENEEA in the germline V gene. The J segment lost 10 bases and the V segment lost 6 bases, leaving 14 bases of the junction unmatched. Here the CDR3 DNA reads TGTGCCAGCAGTCCCGGGGGGGCGCGGGTTAGCGAGCAGTTCTTC. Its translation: CASSPGGARVSEQFF.

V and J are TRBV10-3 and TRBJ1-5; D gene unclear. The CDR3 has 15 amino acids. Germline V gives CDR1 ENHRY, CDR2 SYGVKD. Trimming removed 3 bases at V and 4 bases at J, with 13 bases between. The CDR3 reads CAISDMGRTNQPQHF. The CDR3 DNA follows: TGTGCCATCAGTGACATGGGCCGAACAAATCAGCCCCAGCATTTT.

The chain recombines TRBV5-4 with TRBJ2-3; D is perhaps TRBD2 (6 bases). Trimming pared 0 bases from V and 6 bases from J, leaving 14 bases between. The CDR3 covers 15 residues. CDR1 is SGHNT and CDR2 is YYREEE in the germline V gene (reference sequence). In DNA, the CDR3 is TGTGCCAGCAGCTTGGGACTAGTGGTAGCTGATACGCAGTATTTT. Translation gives CASSLGLVVADTQYF.

CDR3 nucleotides: TGTGCCAGCAGTTTAAGGAGTGTAGGGGTGGAGACCCAGTACTTC. This gives the protein CASSLRSVGVETQYF. V is TRBV27 and J is TRBJ2-5; maybe TRBD1 (5 bases). The V and J ends lost 2 bases and 5 bases respectively, with 15 bases between them. The germline V gene encodes CDR1 MNHEY and CDR2 SMNVEV (reference sequence). This CDR3 comprises 15 residues.

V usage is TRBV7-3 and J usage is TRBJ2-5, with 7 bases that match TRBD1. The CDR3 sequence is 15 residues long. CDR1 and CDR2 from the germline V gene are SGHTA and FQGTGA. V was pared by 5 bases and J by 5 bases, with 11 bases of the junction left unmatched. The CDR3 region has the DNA TGTGCCAGCAGCCTCCGACAGGGCCGGCCGGAGACCCAGTACTTC. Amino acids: CASSLRQGRPETQYF.

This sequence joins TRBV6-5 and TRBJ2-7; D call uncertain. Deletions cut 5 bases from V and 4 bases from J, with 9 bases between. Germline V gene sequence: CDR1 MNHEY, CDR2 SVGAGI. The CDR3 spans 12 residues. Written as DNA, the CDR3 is TGTGCCAGCAGTGGTCCTAGTTACGAGCAGTACTTC. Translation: CASSGPSYEQYF.

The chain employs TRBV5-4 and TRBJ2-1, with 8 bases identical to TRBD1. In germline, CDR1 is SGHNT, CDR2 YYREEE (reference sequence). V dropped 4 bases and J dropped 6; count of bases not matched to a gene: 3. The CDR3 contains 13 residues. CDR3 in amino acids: CASSADRGNEQFF. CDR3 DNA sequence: TGTGCCAGCAGCGCCGACAGGGGCAATGAGCAGTTCTTC.

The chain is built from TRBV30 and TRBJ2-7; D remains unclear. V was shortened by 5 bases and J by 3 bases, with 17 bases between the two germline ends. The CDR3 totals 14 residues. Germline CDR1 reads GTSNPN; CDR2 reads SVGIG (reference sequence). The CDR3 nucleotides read TGTGCCTGGGAACCACAGAGATTTATCTACGAGCAGTACTTC. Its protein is CAWEPQRFIYEQYF.

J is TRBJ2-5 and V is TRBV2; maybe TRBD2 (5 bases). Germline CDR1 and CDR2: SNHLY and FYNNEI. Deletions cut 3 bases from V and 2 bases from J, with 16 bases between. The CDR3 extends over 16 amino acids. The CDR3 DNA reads TGTGCCAGCAGTGATTGGCTAGCTGTAATACAAGAGACCCAGTACTTC. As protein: CASSDWLAVIQETQYF.

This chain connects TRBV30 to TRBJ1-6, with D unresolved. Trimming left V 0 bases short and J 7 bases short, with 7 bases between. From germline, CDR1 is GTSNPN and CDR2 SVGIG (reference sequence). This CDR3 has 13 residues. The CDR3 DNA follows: TGTGCCTGGAGTGTCTTGCAGAATTCACCCCTCCACTTT. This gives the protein CAWSVLQNSPLHF.

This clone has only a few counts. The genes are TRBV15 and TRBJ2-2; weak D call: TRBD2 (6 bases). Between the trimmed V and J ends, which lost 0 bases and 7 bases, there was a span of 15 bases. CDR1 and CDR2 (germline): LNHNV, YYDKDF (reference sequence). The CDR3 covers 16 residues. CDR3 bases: TGTGCCACCAGCAGAGATCCGGGGGTTAATGGCGGGGAGCTGTTTTTT. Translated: CATSRDPGVNGGELFF.

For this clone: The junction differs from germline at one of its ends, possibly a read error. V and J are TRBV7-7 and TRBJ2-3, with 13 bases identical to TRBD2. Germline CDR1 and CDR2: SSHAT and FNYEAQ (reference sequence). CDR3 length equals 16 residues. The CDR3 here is CASSQTSGRRWDTQYF. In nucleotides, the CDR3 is TGTGCTAGCAGCCAGACTAGCGGGAGGCGGTGGGATACGCAGTATTTT.

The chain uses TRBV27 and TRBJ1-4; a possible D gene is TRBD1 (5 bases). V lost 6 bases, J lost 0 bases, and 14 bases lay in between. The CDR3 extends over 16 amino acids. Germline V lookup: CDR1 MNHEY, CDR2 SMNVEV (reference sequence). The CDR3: CASRPRTHATNEKLFF. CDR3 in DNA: TGTGCCAGCAGACCCCGGACACATGCAACTAATGAAAAACTGTTTTTT.

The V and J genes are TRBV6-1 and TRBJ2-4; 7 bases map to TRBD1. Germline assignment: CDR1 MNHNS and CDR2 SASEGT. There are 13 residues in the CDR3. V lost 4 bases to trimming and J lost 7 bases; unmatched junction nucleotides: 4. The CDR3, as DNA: TGTGCCAGCAGTGGTGCGACAGGGAACATTCAGTACTTC. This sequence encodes CASSGATGNIQYF.

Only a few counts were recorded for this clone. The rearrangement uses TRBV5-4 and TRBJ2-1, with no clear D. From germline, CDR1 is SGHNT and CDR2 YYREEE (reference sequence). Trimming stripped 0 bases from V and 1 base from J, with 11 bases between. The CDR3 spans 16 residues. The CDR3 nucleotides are TGTGCCAGCAGCTTGGGAATTGCGCCATCCTACAATGAGCAGTTCTTC. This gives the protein CASSLGIAPSYNEQFF.

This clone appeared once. CDR3 nucleotide sequence: TGCGCCAGCAGCTCAGGGTCCACTAATGAAAAACTGTTTTTT. This translates into CASSSGSTNEKLFF. This chain uses TRBV5-1 with TRBJ1-4; D may be TRBD1 (5 bases). In germline, CDR1 is SGHRS, CDR2 YFSETQ. The CDR3 covers 14 residues. The V end was cut by 3 bases, the J end by 2 bases, with 8 bases between.

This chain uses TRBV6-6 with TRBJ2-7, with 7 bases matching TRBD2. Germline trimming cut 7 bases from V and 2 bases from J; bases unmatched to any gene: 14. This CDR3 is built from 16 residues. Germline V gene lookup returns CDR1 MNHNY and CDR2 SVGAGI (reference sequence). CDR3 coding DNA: TGTGCCAGCACCCAACACAATGGGAGGGCACCCTACGAGCAGTACTTC. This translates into CASTQHNGRAPYEQYF.

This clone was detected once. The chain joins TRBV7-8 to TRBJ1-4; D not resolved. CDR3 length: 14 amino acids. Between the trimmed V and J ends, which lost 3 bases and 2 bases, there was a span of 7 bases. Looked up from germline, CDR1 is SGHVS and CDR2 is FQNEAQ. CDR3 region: CASSLTSTNEKLFF. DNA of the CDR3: TGTGCCAGCAGCTTGACATCCACTAATGAAAAACTGTTTTTT.

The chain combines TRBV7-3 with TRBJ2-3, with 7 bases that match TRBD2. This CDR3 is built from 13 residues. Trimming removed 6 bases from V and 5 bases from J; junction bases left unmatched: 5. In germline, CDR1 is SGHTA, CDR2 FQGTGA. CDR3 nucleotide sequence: TGTGCCAGCAGACTGGGGAGGGGAGATACGCAGTATTTT. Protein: CASRLGRGDTQYF.

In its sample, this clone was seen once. CDR3 sequence reads: CASSPGQGVVDVGETQYF. The CDR3 DNA follows: TGTGCCAGCAGCCCGGGACAGGGGGTAGTTGATGTTGGGGAGACCCAGTACTTC. The chain combines TRBV7-9 with TRBJ2-5; 11 positions agree with TRBD1. The germline CDR1 and CDR2 sequences are SEHNR and FQNEAQ (reference sequence). The junction had 16 bases not matched to a gene; V was cut back by 5 bases and J by 5 bases. This CDR3 region has 18 residues.

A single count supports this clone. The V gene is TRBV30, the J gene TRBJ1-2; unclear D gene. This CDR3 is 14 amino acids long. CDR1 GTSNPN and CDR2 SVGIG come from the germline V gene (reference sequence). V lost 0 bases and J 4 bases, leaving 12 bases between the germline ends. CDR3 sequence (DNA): TGTGCCTGGAGTGTAGTTGGGCTGGGCTATGGCTACACCTTC. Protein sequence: CAWSVVGLGYGYTF.

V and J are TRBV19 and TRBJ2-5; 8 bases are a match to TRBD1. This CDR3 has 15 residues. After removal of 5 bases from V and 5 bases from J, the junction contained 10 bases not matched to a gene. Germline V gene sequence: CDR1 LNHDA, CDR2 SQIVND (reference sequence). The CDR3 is CASSPQTGVRETQYF. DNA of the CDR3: TGTGCCAGTAGTCCCCAGACAGGGGTAAGGGAGACCCAGTACTTC.

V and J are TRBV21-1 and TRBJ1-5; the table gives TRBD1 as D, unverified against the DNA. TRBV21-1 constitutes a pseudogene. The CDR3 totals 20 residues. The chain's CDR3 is CASSKERLGQGTYSNQPQHF. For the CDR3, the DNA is TGTGCCAGCAGCAAAGAAAGGCTGGGACAGGGGACTTATAGCAATCAGCCCCAGCATTTT.

CDR3 sequence: CASSQDEREGDEQFF. DNA for the CDR3: TGCGCCAGCAGCCAAGATGAGCGGGAGGGAGATGAGCAGTTCTTC. The chain couples TRBV4-3 to TRBJ2-1; 10 positions match TRBD2. V was pared by 0 bases and J by 8 bases, with 4 bases of the junction left unmatched. The germline CDR1 and CDR2 sequences are LGHNA and YSLEER. The CDR3 is 15 amino acids.

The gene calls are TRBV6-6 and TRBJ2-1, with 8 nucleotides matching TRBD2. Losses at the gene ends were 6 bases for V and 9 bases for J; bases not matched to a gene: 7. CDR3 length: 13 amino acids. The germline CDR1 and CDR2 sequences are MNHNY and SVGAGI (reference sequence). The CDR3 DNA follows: TGTGCCAGCAGCAGAGGGACTAGTTCTGAGCAGTTCTTC. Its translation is CASSRGTSSEQFF.

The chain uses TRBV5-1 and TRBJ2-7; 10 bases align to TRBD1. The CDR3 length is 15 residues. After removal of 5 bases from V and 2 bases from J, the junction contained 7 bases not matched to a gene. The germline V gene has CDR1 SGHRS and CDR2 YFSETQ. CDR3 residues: CASRLPGTGAYEQYF. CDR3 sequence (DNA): TGCGCCAGCAGACTCCCCGGGACAGGGGCCTACGAGCAGTACTTC.

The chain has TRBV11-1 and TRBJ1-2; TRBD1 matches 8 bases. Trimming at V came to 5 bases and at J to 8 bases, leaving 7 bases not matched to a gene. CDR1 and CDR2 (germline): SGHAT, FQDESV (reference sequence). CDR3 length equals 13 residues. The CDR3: CASSQDREKGYTF. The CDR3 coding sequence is TGTGCCAGCAGCCAGGACAGGGAAAAGGGCTACACCTTC. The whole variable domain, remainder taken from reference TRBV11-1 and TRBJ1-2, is EAEVAQSPRYKITEKSQAVAFWCDPISGHATLYWYRQILGQGPELLVQFQDESVVDDSQLPKDRFSAERLKGVDSTLKIQPAELGDSAMYLCASSQDREKGYTFGSGTRLTVV.

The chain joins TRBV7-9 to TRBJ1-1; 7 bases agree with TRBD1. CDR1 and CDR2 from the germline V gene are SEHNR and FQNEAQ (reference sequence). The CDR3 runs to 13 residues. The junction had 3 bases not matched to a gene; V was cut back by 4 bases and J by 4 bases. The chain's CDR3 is CASSSKGATEAFF. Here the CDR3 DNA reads TGTGCCAGCAGCTCAAAGGGGGCCACTGAAGCTTTCTTT.

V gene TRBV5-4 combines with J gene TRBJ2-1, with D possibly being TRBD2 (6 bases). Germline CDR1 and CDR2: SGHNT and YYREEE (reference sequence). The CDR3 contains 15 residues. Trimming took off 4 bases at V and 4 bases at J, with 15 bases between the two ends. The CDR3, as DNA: TGTGCCAGCAGCCGCTCTGGCGGGACTTACAATGAGCAGTTCTTC. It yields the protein CASSRSGGTYNEQFF.